The source of this T cell receptor beta chain is a study of T cell responses to AZD1222 COVID-19 vaccine. Remarks on this clone: Its antigen is unidentified.

General study points: Close to half of all spike-specific TCRs reportedly target regions of the variants that are unmutated. Repertoires were obtained only post-peak T cell response.

V was trimmed by 4 bases and J by 5 bases, leaving 13 bases between them. The CDR3 extends over 14 amino acids. The germline V gene encodes CDR1 SGHTS and CDR2 YDEGEE. Produced via immunoSEQ multiplex PCR; TCRdb's table is partial and in-frame only. The sample consists of 120,000 or so clones, about 88% of them appearing once. The sequence was collected from an adult in good health. Here the sequenced sample was peripheral blood, taken on day 0 of MenACWY control vaccination. The chain combines TRBV5-8 with TRBJ1-5; D possibly corresponds to TRBD1 (5 bases). The CDR3 region is CASSTQGGYQPQHF. DNA of the CDR3: TGTGCCAGCAGCACCCAGGGAGGGTATCAGCCCCAGCATTTT.